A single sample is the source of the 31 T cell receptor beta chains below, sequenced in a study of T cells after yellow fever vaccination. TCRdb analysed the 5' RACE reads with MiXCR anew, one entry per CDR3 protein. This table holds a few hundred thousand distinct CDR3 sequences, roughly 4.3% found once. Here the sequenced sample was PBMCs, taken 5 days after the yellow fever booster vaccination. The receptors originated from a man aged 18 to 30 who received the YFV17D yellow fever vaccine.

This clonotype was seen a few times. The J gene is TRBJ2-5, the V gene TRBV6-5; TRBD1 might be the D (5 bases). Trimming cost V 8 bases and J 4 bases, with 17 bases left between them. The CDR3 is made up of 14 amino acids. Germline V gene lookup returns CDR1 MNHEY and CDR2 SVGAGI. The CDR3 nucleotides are TGTGCCAGCGGCATGGTGGCAGGGTCAGAGACCCAGTACTTC. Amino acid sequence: CASGMVAGSETQYF.

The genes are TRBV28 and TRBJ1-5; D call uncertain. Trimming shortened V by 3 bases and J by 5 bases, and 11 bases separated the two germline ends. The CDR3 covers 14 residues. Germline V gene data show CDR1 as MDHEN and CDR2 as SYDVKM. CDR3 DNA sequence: TGTGCCAGCAGTTTGGTCGGGGTATATCAGCCCCAGCATTTT. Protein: CASSLVGVYQPQHF.

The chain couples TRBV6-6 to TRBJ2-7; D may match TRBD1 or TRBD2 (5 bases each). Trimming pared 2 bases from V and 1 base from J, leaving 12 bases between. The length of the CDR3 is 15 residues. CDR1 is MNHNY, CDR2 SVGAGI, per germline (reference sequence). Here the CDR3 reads CASSYPSGLSYEQYF. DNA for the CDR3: TGTGCCAGCAGTTACCCCTCGGGGCTGTCCTACGAGCAGTACTTC.

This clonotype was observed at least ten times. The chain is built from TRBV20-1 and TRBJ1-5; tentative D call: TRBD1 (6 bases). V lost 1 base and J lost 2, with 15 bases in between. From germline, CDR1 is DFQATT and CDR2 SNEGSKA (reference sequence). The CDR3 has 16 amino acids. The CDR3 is CSARVRGRGGNQPQHF. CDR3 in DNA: TGCAGTGCTAGAGTCCGAGGCAGGGGTGGCAATCAGCCCCAGCATTTT.

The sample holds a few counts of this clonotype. CDR3 amino acids: CAASRDYSTDTQYF. For the CDR3, the DNA is TGTGCCGCGTCCCGGGACTATAGCACAGATACGCAGTATTTT. The chain carries TRBV6-1 and TRBJ2-3; 7 positions match TRBD2. After removal of 11 bases from V and 0 bases from J, the junction contained 8 bases not matched to a gene. Per the germline V gene, CDR1 is MNHNS and CDR2 is SASEGT. The CDR3 spans 14 residues.

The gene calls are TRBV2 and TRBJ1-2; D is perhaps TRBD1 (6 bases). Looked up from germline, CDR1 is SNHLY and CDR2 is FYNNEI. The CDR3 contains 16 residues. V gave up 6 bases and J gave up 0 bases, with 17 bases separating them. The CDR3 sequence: CASRTGLSNSNYGYTF. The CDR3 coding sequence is TGTGCCAGCAGGACAGGCCTATCCAACTCTAACTATGGCTACACCTTC.

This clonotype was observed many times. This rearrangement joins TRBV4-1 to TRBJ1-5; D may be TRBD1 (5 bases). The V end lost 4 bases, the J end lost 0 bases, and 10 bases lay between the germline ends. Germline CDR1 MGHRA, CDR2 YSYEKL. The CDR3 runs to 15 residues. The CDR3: CASSPGLNSNQPQHF. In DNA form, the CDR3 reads TGCGCCAGCAGCCCGGGACTGAATAGCAATCAGCCCCAGCATTTT.

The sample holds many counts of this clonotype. The CDR3 DNA reads TGTGCCAGCAGCTTGAGCTCCGGGACAGGGAACTACGAGCAGTACTTC. It yields the protein CASSLSSGTGNYEQYF. This chain links TRBV7-8 with TRBJ2-7; 9 nucleotides align to TRBD1. The germline CDR1 and CDR2 sequences are SGHVS and FQNEAQ. This CDR3 is built from 16 residues. The V and J ends lost 3 bases and 3 bases, in that order; junction bases with no gene match: 9. The whole variable domain, filled in from reference TRBV7-8 and TRBJ2-7, reads GAGVSQSPRYKVAKRGQDVALRCDPISGHVSLFWYQQALGQGPEFLTYFQNEAQLDKSGLPSDRFFAERPEGSVSTLKIQRTQQEDSAVYLCASSLSSGTGNYEQYFGPGTRLTVT.

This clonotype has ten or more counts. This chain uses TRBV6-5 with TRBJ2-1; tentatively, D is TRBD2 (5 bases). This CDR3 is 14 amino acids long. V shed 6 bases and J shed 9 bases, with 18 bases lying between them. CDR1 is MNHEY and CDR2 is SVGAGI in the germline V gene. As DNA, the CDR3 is TGTGCCAGCAGGCCGGTAGCGCGTCCGGGTGAGCAGTTCTTC. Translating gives CASRPVARPGEQFF.

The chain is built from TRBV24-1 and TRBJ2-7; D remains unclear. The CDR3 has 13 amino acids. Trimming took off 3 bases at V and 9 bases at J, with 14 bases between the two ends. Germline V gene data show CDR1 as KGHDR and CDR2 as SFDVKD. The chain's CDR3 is CATSDPDGLVQYF. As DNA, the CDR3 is TGTGCCACCAGTGATCCAGACGGTCTGGTGCAGTACTTC.

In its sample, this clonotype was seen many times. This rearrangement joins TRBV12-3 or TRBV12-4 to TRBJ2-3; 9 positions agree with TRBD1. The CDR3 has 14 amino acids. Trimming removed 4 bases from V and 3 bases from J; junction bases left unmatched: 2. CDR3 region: CASSWDRVTDTQYF. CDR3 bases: TGTGCCAGCAGTTGGGACAGGGTTACAGATACGCAGTATTTT.

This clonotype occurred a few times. CDR3 nucleotide sequence: TGTGCCAGCAGCCATTGGAGGAGCTCCTACGAGCAGTACTTC. Amino acid sequence: CASSHWRSSYEQYF. V gene TRBV16 combines with J gene TRBJ2-7; D might be TRBD2 (5 bases). Germline values: CDR1 KGHSY, CDR2 FQNENV. The length of the CDR3 is 14 residues. The V gene lost 3 bases and the J gene lost 0 bases, with 9 bases spanning the gap.

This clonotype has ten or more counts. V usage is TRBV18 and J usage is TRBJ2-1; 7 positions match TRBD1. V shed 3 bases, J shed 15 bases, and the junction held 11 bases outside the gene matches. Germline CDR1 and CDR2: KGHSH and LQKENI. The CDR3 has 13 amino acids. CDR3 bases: TGTGCCAGCTCACCTTCGGGACAGACGTCGCCGTTCTTC. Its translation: CASSPSGQTSPFF.

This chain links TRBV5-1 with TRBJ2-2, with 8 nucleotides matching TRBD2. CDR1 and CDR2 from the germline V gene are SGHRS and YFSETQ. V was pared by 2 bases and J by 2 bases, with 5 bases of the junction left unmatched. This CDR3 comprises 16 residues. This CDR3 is CASSLISGENTGELFF. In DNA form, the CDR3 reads TGCGCCAGCAGCTTAATTAGCGGGGAAAACACCGGGGAGCTGTTTTTT.

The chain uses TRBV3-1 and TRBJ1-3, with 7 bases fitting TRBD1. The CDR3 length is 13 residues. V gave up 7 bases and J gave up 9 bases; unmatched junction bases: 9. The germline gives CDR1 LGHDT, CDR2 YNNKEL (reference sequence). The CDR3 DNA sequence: TGTGCCAGCACCAGGGGGGTTCAAGCCACCATATATTTT. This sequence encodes CASTRGVQATIYF. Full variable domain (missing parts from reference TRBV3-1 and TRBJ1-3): DTAVSQTPKYLVTQMGNDKSIKCEQNLGHDTMYWYKQDSKKFLKIMFSYNNKELIINETVPNRFSPKSPDKAHLNLHINSLELGDSAVYFCASTRGVQATIYFGEGSWLTVV.

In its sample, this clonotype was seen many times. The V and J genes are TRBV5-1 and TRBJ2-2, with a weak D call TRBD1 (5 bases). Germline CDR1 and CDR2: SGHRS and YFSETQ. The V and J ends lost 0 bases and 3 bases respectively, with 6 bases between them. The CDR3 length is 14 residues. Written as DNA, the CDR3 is TGCGCCAGCAGCTTGGGGGGCCACACCGGGGAGCTGTTTTTT. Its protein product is CASSLGGHTGELFF.

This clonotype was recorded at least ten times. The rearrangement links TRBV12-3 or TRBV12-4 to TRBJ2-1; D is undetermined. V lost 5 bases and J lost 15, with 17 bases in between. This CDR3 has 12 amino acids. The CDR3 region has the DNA TGTGCCAGCAGTACATGGACCACTTCGGTGTTCTTC. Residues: CASSTWTTSVFF.

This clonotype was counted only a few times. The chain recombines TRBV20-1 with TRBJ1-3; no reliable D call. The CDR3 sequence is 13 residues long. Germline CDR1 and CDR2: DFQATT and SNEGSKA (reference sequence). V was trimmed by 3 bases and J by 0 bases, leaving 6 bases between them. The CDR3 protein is CSASPASGNTIYF. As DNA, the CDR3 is TGCAGTGCTAGTCCAGCCTCTGGAAACACCATATATTTT.

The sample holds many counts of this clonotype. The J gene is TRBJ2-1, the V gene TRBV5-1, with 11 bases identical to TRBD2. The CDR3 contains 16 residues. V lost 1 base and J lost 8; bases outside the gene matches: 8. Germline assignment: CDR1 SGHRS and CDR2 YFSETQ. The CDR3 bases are TGCGCCAGCAGCTTGCTAGCGGGGGGTAGCGAGGATGAGCAGTTCTTC. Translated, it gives CASSLLAGGSEDEQFF.

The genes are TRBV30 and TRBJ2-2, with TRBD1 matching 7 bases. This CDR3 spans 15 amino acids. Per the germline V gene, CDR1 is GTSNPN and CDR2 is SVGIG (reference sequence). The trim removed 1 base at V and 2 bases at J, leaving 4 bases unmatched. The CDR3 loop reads CAWSADRTNTGELFF. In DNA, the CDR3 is TGTGCCTGGAGTGCGGACAGGACTAACACCGGGGAGCTGTTTTTT.

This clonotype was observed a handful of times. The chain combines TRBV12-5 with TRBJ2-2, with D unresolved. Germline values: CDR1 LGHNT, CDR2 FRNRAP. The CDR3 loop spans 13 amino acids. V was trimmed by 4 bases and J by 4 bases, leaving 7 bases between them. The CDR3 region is CASGSQPTGELFF. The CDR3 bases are TGTGCTAGTGGTTCCCAGCCCACCGGGGAGCTGTTTTTT.

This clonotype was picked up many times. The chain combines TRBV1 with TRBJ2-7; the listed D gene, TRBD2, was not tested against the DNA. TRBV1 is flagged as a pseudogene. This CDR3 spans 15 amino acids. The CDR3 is CTSSFTIAGEYEQYF. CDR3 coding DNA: TGCACCAGCAGCTTCACTATAGCGGGGGAATACGAGCAGTACTTC.

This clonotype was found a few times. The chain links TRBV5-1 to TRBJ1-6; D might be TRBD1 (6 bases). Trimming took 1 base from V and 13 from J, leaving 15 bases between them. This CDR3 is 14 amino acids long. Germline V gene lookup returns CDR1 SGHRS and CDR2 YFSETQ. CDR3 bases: TGCGCCAGCAGCTTGACGACAGGTGTTCGTCCCCTCCACTTT. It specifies CASSLTTGVRPLHF.

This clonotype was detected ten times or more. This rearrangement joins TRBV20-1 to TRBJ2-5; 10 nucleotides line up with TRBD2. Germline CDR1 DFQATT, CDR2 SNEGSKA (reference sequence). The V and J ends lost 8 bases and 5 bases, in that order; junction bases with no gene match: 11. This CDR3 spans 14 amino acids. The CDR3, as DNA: TGCAGTTTTGTTAGCGGGGGGTCGGTGGAGACCCAGTACTTC. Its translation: CSFVSGGSVETQYF.

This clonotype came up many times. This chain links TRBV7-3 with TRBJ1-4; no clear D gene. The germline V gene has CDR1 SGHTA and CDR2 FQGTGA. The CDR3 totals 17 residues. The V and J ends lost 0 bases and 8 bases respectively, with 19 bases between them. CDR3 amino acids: CASSLTKRDGEGEKLFF. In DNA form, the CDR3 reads TGTGCCAGCAGCTTAACGAAACGCGATGGGGAAGGAGAAAAACTGTTTTTT. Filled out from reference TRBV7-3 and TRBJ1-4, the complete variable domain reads GAGVSQTPSNKVTEKGKYVELRCDPISGHTALYWYRQSLGQGPEFLIYFQGTGAADDSGLPNDRFFAVRPEGSVSTLKIQRTERGDSAVYLCASSLTKRDGEGEKLFFGSGTQLSVL.

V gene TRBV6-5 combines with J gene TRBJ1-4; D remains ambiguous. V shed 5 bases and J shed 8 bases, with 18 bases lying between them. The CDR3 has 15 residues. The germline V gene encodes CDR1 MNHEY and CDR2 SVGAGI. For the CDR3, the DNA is TGTGCCAGCAGTCTCGGGTTCCAAGTTGGGGAAAAACTGTTTTTT. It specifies CASSLGFQVGEKLFF.

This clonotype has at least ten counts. CDR3 loop: CASSLWTSGSYEQYF. The CDR3 coding sequence is TGTGCCAGCAGCCTCTGGACTAGCGGGTCCTACGAGCAGTACTTC. The gene calls are TRBV25-1 and TRBJ2-7, with 11 bases matching TRBD2. The CDR3 runs 15 residues. V lost 6 bases and J lost 1; bases outside the gene matches: 5. CDR1 is MGHDK and CDR2 is SYGVNS in the germline V gene.

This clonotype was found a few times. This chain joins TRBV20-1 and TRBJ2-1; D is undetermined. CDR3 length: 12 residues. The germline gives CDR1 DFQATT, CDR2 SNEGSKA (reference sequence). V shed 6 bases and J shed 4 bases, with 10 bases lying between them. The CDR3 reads CSAQSQYNEQFF. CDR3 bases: TGCAGTGCCCAATCCCAGTACAATGAGCAGTTCTTC.

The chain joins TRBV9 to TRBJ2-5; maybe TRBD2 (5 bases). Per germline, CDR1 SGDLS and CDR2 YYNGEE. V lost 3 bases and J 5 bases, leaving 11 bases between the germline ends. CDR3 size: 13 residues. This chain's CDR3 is CASSGRGEETQYF. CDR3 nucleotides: TGTGCCAGCAGCGGCCGGGGAGAGGAGACCCAGTACTTC.

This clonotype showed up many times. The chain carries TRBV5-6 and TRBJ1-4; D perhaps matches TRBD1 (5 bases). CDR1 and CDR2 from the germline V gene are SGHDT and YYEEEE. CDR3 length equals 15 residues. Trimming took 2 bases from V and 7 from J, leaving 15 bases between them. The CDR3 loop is CASSFLSRDGEKLFF. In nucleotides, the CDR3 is TGTGCCAGCAGCTTCTTATCCAGGGACGGTGAAAAACTGTTTTTT.

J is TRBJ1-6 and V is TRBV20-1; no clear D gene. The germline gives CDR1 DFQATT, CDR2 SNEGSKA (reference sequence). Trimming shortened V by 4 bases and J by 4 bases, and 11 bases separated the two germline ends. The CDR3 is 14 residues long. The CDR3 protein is CSATAEEYNSPLHF. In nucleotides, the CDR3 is TGCAGTGCTACAGCGGAGGAGTATAATTCACCCCTCCACTTT.